This TCR beta chain was sequenced for a study of blood T cells in healthy people across ages. Study-level information: About one barcoded beta molecule per two T cells was captured by template switching. Whole-study results and caveats: Estimates of total diversity, which came from one million sequenced T cells, were considered to be underestimates. Researchers report that TCR beta diversity correlated strongly with naive T cell percentage.

About this clonotype: Antigen unknown.

There are 15 residues in the CDR3. CDR1 SQVTM and CDR2 ANQGSEA come from the germline V gene. The germline V and J ends were trimmed by 1 base and 4 bases, with 16 bases remaining between them. With a J-beta primer mix and a sample-barcoded 5' primer, a second PCR ran about 7 to 12 cycles. Via MiXCR, TCRdb re-called the 5' RACE reads, giving one row per CDR3 protein. Of more than 650,000 distinct CDR3 sequences listed, 20% to 25% are singletons. This receptor was taken from a man between 65 and 85 years old in good health. V usage is TRBV29-1 and J usage is TRBJ1-2, with D hard to call. The sequenced sample was blood. CDR3: CSVEGFALDPYGYTF. The DNA for the CDR3 is TGCAGCGTTGAAGGTTTTGCCCTGGACCCCTATGGCTACACCTTC.